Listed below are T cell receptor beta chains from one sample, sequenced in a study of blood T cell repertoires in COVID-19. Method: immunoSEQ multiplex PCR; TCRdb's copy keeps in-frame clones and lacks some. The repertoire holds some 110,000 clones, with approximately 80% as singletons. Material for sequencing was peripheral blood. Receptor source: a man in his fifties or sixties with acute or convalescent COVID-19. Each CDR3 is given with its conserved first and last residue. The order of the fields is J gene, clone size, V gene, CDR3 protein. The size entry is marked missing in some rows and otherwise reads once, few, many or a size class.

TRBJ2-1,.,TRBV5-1,CASSLGWGGFPVF
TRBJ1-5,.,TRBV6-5,CASRQDGNQPQHF
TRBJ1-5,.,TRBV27,CASSPGGALHQPQHF
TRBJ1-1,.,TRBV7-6,CASSLTGGAEAFF
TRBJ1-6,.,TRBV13,CASNRRSGGPNSPLHF
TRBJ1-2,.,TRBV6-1,CASSERGTGAAKGYTF
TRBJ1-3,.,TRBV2,CASSAQGAQGNTIYF
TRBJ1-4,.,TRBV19,CASSMAGVETNEKLFF
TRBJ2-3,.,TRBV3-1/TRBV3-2,CASLSGGLSTDTQYF
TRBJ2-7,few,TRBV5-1,CASSSGQGFGEQYF
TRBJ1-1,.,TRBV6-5,CASSYGTVSEAFF
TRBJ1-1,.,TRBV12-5,CASGPRTGNTEAFF
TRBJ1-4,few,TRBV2,CARGDRGLSNEKLFF
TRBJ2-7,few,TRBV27,CASSLSPTGNQVGTGRYEQYF
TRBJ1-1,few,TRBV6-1,CASSEFTGWTEAFF
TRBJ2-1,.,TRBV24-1,CATSDGSGVSEQFF
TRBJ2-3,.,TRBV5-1,CASSLADRVTDTQYF
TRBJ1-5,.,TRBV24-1,CATSDFSGYVCNQPQHF
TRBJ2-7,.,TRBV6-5,CASWSNTLGREYF
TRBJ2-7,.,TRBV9,CASSGTGVRYEQYF
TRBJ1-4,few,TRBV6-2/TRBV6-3,CASSPGGKLFF
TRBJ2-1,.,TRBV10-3,CATTTVVATANEQFF